This note documents a single T cell receptor (beta chain) sequence. CDR1 and CDR2 (germline): SGHAT, FQDESV (reference sequence). V lost 4 bases and J lost 8; bases outside the gene matches: 3. The CDR3 loop spans 14 amino acids. Each TRB amplification used roughly 250-550 ng of genomic DNA from blood. The sample is drawn from a study of T and B cells in COVID-19 patients. BIOMED2 TRB-A/B primer pools were used in multiplex TRB PCR. TCRdb passed the multiplex PCR reads through MiXCR, listing each CDR3 protein once. The sample shows some 15,000 distinct CDR3 sequences, about 26% of them seen only once. Sequenced input: blood. The rearrangement joins TRBV11-1 to TRBJ1-4, with TRBD1 matching over 11 bases. The sequence was obtained from a human donor who had recovered from COVID-19. CDR3 in amino acids: CASSWDRGSEKLFF. As DNA, the CDR3 is TGTGCCAGCAGCTGGGACAGGGGGAGCGAAAAACTGTTTTTT.